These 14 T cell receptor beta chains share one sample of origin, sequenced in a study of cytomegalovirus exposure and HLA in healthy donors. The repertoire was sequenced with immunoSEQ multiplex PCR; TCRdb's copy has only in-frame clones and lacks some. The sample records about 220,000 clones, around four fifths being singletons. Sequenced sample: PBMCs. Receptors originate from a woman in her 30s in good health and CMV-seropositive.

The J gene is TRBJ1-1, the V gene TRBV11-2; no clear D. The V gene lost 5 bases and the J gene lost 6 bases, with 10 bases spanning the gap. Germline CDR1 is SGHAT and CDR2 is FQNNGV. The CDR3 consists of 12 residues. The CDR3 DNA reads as TGTGCCAGCAGCAAACACCAGGCTGAAGCTTTCTTT. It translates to CASSKHQAEAFF.

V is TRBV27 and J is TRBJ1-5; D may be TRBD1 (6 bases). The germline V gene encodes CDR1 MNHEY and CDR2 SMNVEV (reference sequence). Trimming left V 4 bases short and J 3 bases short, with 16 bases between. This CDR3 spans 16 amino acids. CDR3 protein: CASSSSNRVNNQPQHF. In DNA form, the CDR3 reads TGTGCCAGCAGTTCCTCCAACAGGGTAAACAATCAGCCCCAGCATTTT.

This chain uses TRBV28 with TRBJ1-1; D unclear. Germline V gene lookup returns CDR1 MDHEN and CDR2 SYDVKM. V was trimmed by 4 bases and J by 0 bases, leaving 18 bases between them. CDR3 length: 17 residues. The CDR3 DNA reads TGTGCCAGCAGTTCCCCATTGGAGGGAACCATGAACACTGAAGCTTTCTTT. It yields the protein CASSSPLEGTMNTEAFF.

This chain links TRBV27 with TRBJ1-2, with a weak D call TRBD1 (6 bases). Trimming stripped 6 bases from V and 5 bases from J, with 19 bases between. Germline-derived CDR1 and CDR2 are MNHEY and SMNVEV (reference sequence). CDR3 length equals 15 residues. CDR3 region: CASSRQTGGVYGYTF. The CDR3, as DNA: TGTGCCAGCAGCCGCCAGACAGGAGGGGTTTATGGCTACACCTTC.

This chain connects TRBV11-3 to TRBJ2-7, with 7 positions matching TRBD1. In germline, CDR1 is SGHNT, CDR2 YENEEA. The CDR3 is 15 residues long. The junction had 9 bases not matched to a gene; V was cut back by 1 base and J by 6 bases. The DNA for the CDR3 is TGTGCCAGCAGCTTAGTCGGGTACAGGGGCCTCGAGCAGTACTTC. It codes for CASSLVGYRGLEQYF.

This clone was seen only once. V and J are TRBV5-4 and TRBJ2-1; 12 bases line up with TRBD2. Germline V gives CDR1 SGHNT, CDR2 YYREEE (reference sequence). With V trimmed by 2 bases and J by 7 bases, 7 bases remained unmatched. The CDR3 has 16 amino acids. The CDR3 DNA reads TGTGCCAGCAGCTTCCGACTAGCGGGAGTAGGTAATGAGCAGTTCTTC. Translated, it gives CASSFRLAGVGNEQFF.

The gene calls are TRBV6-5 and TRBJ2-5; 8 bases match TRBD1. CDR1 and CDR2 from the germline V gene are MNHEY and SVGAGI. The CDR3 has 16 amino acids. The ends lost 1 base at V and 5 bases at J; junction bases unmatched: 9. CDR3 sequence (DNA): TGTGCCAGCAGTTACTGGCCGGGACAGGCCGGGGAGACCCAGTACTTC. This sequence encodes CASSYWPGQAGETQYF.

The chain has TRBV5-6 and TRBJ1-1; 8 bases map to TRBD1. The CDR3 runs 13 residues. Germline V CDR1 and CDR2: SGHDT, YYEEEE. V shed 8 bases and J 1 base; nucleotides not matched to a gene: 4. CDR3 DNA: TGTGCCAGTAGGACAGGGCCGAACACTGAAGCTTTCTTT. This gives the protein CASRTGPNTEAFF.

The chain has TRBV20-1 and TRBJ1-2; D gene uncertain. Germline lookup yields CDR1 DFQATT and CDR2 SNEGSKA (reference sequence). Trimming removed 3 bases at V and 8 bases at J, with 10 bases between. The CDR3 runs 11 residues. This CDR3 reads CSASLGSGYTF. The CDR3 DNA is TGCAGTGCTAGTTTGGGGAGCGGCTACACCTTC.

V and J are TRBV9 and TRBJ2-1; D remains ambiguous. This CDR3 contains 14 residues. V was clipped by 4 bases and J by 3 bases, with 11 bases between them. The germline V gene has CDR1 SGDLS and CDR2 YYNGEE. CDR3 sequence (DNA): TGTGCCAGCAGCTTCCGACTCGACTACAATGAGCAGTTCTTC. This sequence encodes CASSFRLDYNEQFF.

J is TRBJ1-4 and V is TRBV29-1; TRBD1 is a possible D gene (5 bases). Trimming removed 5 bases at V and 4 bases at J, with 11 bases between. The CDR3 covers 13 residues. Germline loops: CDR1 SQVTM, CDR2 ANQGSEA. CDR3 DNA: TGCAGCGTTACGGAAGGGGATAATGAAAAACTGTTTTTT. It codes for CSVTEGDNEKLFF.

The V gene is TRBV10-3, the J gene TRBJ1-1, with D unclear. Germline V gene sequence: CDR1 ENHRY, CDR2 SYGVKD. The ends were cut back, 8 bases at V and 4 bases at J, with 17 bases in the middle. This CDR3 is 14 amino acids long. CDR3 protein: CAIGPDGWSTEAFF. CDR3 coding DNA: TGTGCCATCGGCCCTGACGGATGGAGCACTGAAGCTTTCTTT.

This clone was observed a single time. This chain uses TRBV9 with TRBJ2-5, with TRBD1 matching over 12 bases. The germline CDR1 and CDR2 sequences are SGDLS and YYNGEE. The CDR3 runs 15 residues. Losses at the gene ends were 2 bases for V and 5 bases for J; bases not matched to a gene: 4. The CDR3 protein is CASSVGTGGAETQYF. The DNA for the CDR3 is TGTGCCAGCAGCGTCGGGACAGGGGGCGCGGAGACCCAGTACTTC. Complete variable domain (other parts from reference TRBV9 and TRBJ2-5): DSGVTQTPKHLITATGQRVTLRCSPRSGDLSVYWYQQSLDQGLQFLIQYYNGEERAKGNILERFSAQQFPDLHSELNLSSLELGDSALYFCASSVGTGGAETQYFGPGTRLLVL.

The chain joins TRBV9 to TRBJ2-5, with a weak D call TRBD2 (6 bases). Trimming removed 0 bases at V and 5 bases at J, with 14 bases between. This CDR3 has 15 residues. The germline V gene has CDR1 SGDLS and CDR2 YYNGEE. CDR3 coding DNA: TGTGCCAGCAGCGTAGACGATCGGGAGTTGGAGACCCAGTACTTC. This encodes CASSVDDRELETQYF. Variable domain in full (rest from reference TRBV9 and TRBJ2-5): DSGVTQTPKHLITATGQRVTLRCSPRSGDLSVYWYQQSLDQGLQFLIQYYNGEERAKGNILERFSAQQFPDLHSELNLSSLELGDSALYFCASSVDDRELETQYFGPGTRLLVL.